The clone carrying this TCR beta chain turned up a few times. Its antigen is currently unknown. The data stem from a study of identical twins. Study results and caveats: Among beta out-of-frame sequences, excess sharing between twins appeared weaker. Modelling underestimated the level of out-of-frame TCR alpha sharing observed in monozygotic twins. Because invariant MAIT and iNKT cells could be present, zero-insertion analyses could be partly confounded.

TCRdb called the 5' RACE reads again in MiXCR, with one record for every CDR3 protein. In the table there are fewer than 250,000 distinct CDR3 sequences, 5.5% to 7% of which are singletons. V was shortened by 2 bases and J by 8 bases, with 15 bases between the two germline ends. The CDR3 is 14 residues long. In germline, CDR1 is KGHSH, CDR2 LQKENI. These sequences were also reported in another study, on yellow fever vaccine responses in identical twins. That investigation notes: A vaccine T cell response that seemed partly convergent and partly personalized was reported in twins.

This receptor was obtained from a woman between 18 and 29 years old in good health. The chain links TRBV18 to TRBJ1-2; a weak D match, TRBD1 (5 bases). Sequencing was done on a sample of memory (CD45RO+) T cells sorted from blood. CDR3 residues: CASSPWLGPLGYTF. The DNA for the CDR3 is TGTGCCAGCTCACCATGGCTGGGGCCCCTGGGCTACACCTTC.